The source of this TCR beta chain is a study of OX40 agonist ivuxolimab in advanced cancers. The protocol was immunoSEQ multiplex PCR, while the TCRdb copy is restricted to in-frame clones and leaves out a portion. The sample lists about 62,000 clones, 80% to 95% occurring once. With regard to this clone: Its antigen is unknown.

Findings of the study overall: Expanded clones were, on average, more numerous among CD8+ T cells than CD4+. The CD4+ and CD8+ T cells in the blood had expanded clonally by week 6 at 0.1 to 3.0 mg/kg.

Germline CDR1 LNHDA, CDR2 SQIVND (reference sequence). Trimming removed 3 bases from V and 0 bases from J, with 13 bases in between. This CDR3 spans 16 amino acids. The chain joins TRBV19 to TRBJ2-3; D is possibly TRBD1 (6 bases). The sample here was CD4+ or CD8+ T cells sorted from blood, taken in a trial of the OX40 agonist ivuxolimab. This receptor was identified in an adult with an advanced solid tumor such as melanoma, head and neck, liver or kidney cancer. The CDR3 DNA reads as TGTGCCAGTAGTATGGGGACATTATCTAGCACAGATACGCAGTATTTT. Translated: CASSMGTLSSTDTQYF.